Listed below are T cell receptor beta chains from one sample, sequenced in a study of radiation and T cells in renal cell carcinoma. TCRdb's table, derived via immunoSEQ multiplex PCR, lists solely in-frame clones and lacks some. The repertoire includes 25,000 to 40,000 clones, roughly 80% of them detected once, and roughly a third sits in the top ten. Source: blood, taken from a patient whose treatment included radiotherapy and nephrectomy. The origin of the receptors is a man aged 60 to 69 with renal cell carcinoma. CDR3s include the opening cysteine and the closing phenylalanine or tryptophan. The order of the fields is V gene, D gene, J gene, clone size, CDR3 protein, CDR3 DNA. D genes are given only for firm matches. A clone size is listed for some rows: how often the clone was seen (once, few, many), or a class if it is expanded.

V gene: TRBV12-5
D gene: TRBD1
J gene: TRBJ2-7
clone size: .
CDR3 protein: CASGLASGTGFGGQYF
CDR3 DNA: TGTGCTAGTGGTTTGGCATCCGGGACAGGGTTCGGGGGGCAGTACTTC

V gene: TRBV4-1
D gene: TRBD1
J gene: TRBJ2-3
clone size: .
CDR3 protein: CASSQEGSGGPDTQYF
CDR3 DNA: TGCGCCAGCAGCCAAGAGGGATCAGGGGGCCCAGATACGCAGTATTTT

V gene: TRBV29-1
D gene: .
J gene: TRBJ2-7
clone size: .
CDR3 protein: CSVEISYEQYF
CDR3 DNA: TGCAGCGTTGAAATCTCCTACGAGCAGTACTTC

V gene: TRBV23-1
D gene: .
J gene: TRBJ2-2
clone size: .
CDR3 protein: CASSQSPSPNTGELFF
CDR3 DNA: TGCGCCAGCAGTCAATCGCCCAGTCCGAACACCGGGGAGCTGTTTTTT

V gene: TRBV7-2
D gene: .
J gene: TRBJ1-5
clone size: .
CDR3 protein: CASSFQGGNQPQHF
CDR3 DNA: TGTGCCAGCAGCTTCCAGGGAGGCAATCAGCCCCAGCATTTT

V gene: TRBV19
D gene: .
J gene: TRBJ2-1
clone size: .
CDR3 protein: CASSMGAEGPSNEQFF
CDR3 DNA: TGTGCCAGTAGTATGGGGGCAGAGGGTCCAAGCAATGAGCAGTTCTTC

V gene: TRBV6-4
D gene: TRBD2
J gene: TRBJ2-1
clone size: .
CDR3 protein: CASSATSGSSYNEQFF
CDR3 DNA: TGTGCCAGCAGTGCTACTAGCGGGAGTTCCTACAATGAGCAGTTCTTC

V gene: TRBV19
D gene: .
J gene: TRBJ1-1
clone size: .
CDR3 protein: CASSIGDGTEAFF
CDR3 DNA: TGTGCCAGTAGTATAGGGGACGGTACTGAAGCTTTCTTT

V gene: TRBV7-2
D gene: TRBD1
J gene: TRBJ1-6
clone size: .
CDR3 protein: CASSYGTVNYNSPLHF
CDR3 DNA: TGTGCCAGCAGCTACGGGACAGTCAACTATAATTCACCCCTCCACTTT

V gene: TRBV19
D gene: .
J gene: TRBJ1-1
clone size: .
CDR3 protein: CASSIIADPNTEAFF
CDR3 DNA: TGTGCCAGTAGTATAATAGCTGACCCGAACACTGAAGCTTTCTTT

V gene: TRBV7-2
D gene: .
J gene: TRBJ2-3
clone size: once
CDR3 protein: CASSFGSGQTDTQYF
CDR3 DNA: TGTGCCAGCAGCTTCGGCTCGGGACAAACAGATACGCAGTATTTT

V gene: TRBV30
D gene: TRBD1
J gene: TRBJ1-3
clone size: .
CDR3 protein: CARGTASGNTIYF
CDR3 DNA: TGTGCCCGAGGGACAGCCTCTGGAAACACCATATATTTT

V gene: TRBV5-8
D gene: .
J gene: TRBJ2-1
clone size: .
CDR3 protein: CASSGLGTALNEQFF
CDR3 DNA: TGTGCCAGCAGCGGATTGGGGACTGCTCTCAATGAGCAGTTCTTC

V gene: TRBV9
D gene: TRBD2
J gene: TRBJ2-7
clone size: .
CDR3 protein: CASSVVDSGSEFDEQYF
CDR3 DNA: TGTGCCAGCAGCGTAGTTGATAGCGGGAGCGAATTTGACGAGCAGTACTTC

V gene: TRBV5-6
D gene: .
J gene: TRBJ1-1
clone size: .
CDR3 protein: CASSLLGVEAFF
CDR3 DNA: TGTGCCAGCAGCTTGTTGGGGGTTGAAGCTTTCTTT

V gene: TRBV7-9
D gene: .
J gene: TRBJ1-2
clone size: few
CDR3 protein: CASSQEEGRVNGYTF
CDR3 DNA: TGCGCCAGCAGCCAAGAGGAGGGACGAGTTAATGGCTACACCTTC

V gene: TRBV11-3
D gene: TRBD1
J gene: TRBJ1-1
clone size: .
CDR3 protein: CASSLERDRDTEAFF
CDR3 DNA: TGTGCCAGCAGCTTAGAAAGGGACAGGGACACTGAAGCTTTCTTT

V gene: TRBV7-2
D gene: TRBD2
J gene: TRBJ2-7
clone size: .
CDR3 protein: CASSSGAGGGYEQYF
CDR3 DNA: TGTGCCAGCAGCTCGGGAGCGGGAGGAGGGTACGAGCAGTACTTC

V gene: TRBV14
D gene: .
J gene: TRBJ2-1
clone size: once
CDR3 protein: CASSRRGNEQFF
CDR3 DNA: TGTGCCAGCAGTCGTCGGGGGAATGAGCAGTTCTTC

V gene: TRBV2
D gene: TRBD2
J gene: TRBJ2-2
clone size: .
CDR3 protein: CASSDGIAGSMRDTGELFF
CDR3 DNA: TGTGCCAGCAGTGATGGGATAGCGGGATCTATGAGGGACACCGGGGAGCTGTTTTTT

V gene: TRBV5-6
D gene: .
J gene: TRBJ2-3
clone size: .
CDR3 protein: CASSFKGRGQGRTDTQYF
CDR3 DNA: TGTGCCAGCAGCTTCAAAGGACGGGGGCAGGGGAGGACAGATACGCAGTATTTT

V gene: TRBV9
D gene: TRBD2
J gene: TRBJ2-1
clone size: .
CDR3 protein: CASSVGTSMGEQFF
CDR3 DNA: TGTGCCAGCAGCGTAGGGACTAGCATGGGTGAGCAGTTCTTC

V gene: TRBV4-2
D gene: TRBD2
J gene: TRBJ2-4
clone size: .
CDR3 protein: CASSQENGLAGRAVHF
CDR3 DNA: TGTGCCAGCAGCCAAGAGAATGGGCTAGCGGGTAGGGCTGTGCACTTC

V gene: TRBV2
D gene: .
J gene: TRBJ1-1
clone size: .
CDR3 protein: CASSEGGARTEAFF
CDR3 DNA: TGTGCCAGCAGTGAAGGCGGGGCTCGAACTGAAGCTTTCTTT

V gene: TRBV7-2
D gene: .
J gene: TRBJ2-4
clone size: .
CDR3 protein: CASSPMIGNIQYF
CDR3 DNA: TGTGCCAGCAGCCCAATGATAGGAAACATTCAGTACTTC

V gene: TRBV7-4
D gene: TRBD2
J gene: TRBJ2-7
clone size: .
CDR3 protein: CASSLAMTSGSVFYEQYF
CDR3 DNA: TGTGCCAGCAGCTTAGCTATGACTAGCGGGAGTGTGTTCTACGAGCAGTACTTC

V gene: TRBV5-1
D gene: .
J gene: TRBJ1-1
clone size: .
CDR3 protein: CASSADSEAFF
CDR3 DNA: TGCGCCAGCAGCGCGGACAGTGAAGCTTTCTTT

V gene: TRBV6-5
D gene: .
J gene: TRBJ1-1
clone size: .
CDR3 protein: CASSTDQGQNEAFF
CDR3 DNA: TGTGCCAGCAGTACCGACCAGGGTCAGAATGAAGCTTTCTTT

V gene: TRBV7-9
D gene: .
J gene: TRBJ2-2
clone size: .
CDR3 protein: CASSSRLGSGGAGELFF
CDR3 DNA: TGTGCCAGCAGCTCCCGGCTAGGGTCCGGTGGCGCCGGGGAGCTGTTTTTT

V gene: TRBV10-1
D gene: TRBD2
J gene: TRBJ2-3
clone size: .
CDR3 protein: CASSEIAGVADTQYF
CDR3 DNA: TGCGCCAGCAGTGAGATAGCGGGAGTGGCAGATACGCAGTATTTT